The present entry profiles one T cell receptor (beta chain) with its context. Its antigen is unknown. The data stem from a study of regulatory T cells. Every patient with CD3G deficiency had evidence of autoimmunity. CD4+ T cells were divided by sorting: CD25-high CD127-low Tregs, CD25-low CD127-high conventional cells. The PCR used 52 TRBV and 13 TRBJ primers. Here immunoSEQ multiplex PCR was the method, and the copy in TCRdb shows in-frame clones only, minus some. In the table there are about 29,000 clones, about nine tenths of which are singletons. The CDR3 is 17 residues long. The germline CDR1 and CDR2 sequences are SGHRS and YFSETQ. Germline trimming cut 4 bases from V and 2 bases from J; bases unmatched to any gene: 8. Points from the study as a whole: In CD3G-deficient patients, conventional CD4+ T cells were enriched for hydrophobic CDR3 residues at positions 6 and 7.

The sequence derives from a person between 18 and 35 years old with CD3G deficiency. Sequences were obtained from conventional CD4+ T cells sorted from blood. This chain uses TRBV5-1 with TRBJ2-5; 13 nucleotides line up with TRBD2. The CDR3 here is CASSTGTSGTWQETQYF. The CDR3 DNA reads TGCGCCAGCAGCACTGGGACTAGCGGGACCTGGCAAGAGACCCAGTACTTC.